These T cell receptor beta chains were read from a single sample in a study of shared clonotypes between healthy human individuals. Repertoires were generated with immunoSEQ multiplex PCR, while TCRdb's copy carries only in-frame clones and drops some. The profile shows just over 2,000,000 clones, about 94% of them singletons. Sequencing input: naive CD8+ T cells sorted from blood. These receptors all come from a young man in good health. The CDR3 runs from the conserved cysteine through the conserved F or W. A D gene is named only where the DNA matches it firmly.

j_gene: TRBJ1-1
v_gene: TRBV28
d_gene: TRBD1
CDR3aa: CASSPGGMNTEAFF
CDR3nt: TGTGCCAGCAGTCCAGGGGGAATGAACACTGAAGCTTTCTTT

j_gene: TRBJ2-3
v_gene: TRBV4-3
d_gene: -
CDR3aa: CASSQRTGSWGDTQYF
CDR3nt: TGCGCCAGCAGCCAGCGAACAGGGTCCTGGGGTGATACGCAGTATTTT

j_gene: TRBJ2-2
v_gene: TRBV4-3
d_gene: TRBD1
CDR3aa: CASSQDTTGPTGELFF
CDR3nt: TGCGCCAGCAGCCAAGATACGACAGGGCCAACCGGGGAGCTGTTTTTT

j_gene: TRBJ1-3
v_gene: TRBV28
d_gene: -
CDR3aa: CASRYNPGNTIYF
CDR3nt: TGTGCCAGCAGGTACAATCCTGGAAACACCATATATTTT

j_gene: TRBJ1-4
v_gene: TRBV4-1
d_gene: -
CDR3aa: CASSSFGPNEKLFF
CDR3nt: TGCGCCAGCAGCTCGTTCGGGCCCAATGAAAAACTGTTTTTT

j_gene: TRBJ2-5
v_gene: TRBV4-1
d_gene: TRBD1
CDR3aa: CASSQGFTGGAETQYF
CDR3nt: TGCGCCAGCAGCCAAGGATTTACAGGGGGCGCAGAGACCCAGTACTTC

j_gene: TRBJ2-4
v_gene: TRBV7-9
d_gene: -
CDR3aa: CASSPPTSISNIQYF
CDR3nt: TGTGCCAGCAGCCCACCAACTAGTATTTCAAACATTCAGTACTTC

j_gene: TRBJ2-6
v_gene: TRBV11-3
d_gene: -
CDR3aa: CASSLGPGANVLTF
CDR3nt: TGTGCCAGCAGCTTAGGTCCGGGGGCCAACGTCCTGACTTTC

j_gene: TRBJ2-2
v_gene: TRBV4-2
d_gene: TRBD2
CDR3aa: CASSQALAGESGELFF
CDR3nt: TGTGCCAGCAGCCAAGCACTAGCGGGGGAGAGCGGGGAGCTGTTTTTT

j_gene: TRBJ2-7
v_gene: TRBV4-1
d_gene: TRBD1
CDR3aa: CASSQTVGTGELEQYF
CDR3nt: TGCGCCAGCAGCCAGACGGTCGGGACAGGGGAGTTAGAGCAGTACTTC

j_gene: TRBJ2-1
v_gene: TRBV7-9
d_gene: -
CDR3aa: CASSRPSYNEQFF
CDR3nt: TGTGCCAGCAGCCGTCCCTCCTACAATGAGCAGTTCTTC

j_gene: TRBJ2-7
v_gene: TRBV7-6
d_gene: TRBD2
CDR3aa: CASSLLGLNEQYF
CDR3nt: TGTGCCAGCAGCTTATTGGGACTAAACGAGCAGTACTTC

j_gene: TRBJ2-7
v_gene: TRBV9
d_gene: -
CDR3aa: CASSVASANSYEQYF
CDR3nt: TGTGCCAGCAGCGTTGCATCGGCTAACTCCTACGAGCAGTACTTC

j_gene: TRBJ2-1
v_gene: TRBV27
d_gene: TRBD2
CDR3aa: CASSLASGAYNEQFF
CDR3nt: TGTGCCAGCAGTTTAGCTAGCGGGGCTTACAATGAGCAGTTCTTC

j_gene: TRBJ2-7
v_gene: TRBV28
d_gene: -
CDR3aa: CASGPFYEQYF
CDR3nt: TGTGCCAGCGGGCCCTTTTACGAGCAGTACTTC

j_gene: TRBJ1-1
v_gene: TRBV4-1
d_gene: -
CDR3aa: CASSHPPAGDTEAFF
CDR3nt: TGCGCCAGCAGCCACCCCCCAGCGGGGGACACTGAAGCTTTCTTT

j_gene: TRBJ2-1
v_gene: TRBV6-4
d_gene: -
CDR3aa: CASSDSIGRGMGHYNEQFF
CDR3nt: TGTGCCAGCAGTGACTCTATTGGACGTGGTATGGGACACTACAATGAGCAGTTCTTC

j_gene: TRBJ2-3
v_gene: TRBV7-9
d_gene: -
CDR3aa: CASSLVRDSTDTQYF
CDR3nt: TGTGCCAGCAGCTTAGTGCGTGACAGCACAGATACGCAGTATTTT

j_gene: TRBJ1-5
v_gene: TRBV10-3
d_gene: -
CDR3aa: CAISELLGNQPQHF
CDR3nt: TGTGCCATCAGTGAGCTGTTAGGCAATCAGCCCCAGCATTTT

j_gene: TRBJ2-1
v_gene: TRBV5-8
d_gene: -
CDR3aa: CASSLYEMREIYNEQFF
CDR3nt: TGTGCCAGCAGCTTGTATGAGATGAGGGAGATATACAATGAGCAGTTCTTC

j_gene: TRBJ1-1
v_gene: TRBV15
d_gene: -
CDR3aa: CATSPRERGENTEAFF
CDR3nt: TGTGCCACCAGCCCCAGAGAAAGAGGAGAGAACACTGAAGCTTTCTTT

j_gene: TRBJ2-2
v_gene: TRBV6-1
d_gene: -
CDR3aa: CASKANTGELFF
CDR3nt: TGTGCCAGCAAGGCGAACACCGGGGAGCTGTTTTTT

j_gene: TRBJ2-5
v_gene: TRBV30
d_gene: TRBD1
CDR3aa: CAWSVGTGAETQYF
CDR3nt: TGTGCCTGGAGTGTTGGGACAGGGGCAGAGACCCAGTACTTC

j_gene: TRBJ2-7
v_gene: TRBV27
d_gene: TRBD1
CDR3aa: CASSSPPGTGVYYEQYF
CDR3nt: TGTGCCAGCAGTTCCCCCCCAGGGACAGGGGTCTATTACGAGCAGTACTTC

j_gene: TRBJ1-2
v_gene: TRBV30
d_gene: TRBD1
CDR3aa: CAWKTGGPAYGYTF
CDR3nt: TGTGCCTGGAAAACAGGGGGGCCCGCTTATGGCTACACCTTC

j_gene: TRBJ1-2
v_gene: TRBV4-1
d_gene: -
CDR3aa: CASSQVQDYGYTF
CDR3nt: TGCGCCAGCAGCCAAGTACAGGACTATGGCTACACCTTC